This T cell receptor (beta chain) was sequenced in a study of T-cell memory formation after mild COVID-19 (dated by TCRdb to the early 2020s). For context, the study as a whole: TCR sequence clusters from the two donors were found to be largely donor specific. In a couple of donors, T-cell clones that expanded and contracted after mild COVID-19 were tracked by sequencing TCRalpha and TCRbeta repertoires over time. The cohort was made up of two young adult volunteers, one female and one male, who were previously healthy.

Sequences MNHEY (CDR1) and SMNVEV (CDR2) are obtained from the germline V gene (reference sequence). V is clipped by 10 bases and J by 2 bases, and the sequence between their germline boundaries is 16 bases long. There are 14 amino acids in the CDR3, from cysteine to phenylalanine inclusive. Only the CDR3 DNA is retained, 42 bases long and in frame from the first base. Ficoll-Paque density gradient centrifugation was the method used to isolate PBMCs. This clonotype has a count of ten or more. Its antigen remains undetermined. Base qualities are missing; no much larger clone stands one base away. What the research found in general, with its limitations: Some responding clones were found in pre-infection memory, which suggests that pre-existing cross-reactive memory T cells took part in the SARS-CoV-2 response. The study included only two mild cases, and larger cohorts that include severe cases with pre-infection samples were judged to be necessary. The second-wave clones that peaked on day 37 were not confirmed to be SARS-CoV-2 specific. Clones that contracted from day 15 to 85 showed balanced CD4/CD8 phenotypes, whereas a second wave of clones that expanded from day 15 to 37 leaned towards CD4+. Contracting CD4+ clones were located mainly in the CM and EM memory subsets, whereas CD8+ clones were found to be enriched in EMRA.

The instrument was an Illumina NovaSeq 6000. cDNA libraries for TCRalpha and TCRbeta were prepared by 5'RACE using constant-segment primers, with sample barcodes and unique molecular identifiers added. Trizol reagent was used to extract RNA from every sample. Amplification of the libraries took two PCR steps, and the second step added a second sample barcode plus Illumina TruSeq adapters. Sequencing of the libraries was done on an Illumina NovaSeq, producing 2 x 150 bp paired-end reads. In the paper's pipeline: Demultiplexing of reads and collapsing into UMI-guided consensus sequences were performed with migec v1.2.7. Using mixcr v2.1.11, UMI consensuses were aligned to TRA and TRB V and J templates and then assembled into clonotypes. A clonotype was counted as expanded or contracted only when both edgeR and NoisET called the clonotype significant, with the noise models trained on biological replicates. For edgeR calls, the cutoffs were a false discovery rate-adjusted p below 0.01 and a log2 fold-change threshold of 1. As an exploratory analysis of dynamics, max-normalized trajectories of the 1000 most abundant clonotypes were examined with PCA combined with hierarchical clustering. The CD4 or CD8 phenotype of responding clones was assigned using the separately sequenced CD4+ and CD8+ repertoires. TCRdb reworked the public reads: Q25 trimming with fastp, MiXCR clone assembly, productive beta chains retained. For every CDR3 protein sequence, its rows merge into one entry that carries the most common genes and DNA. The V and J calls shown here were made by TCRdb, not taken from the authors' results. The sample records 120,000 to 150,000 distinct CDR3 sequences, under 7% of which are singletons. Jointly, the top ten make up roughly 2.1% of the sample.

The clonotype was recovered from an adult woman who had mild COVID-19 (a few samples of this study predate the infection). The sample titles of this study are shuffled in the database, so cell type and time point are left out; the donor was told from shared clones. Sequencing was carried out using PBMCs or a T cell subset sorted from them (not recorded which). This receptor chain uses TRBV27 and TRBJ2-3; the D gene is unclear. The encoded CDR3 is CATAHRRNTDTQYF. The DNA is TGTGCCACAGCACATCGTAGGAACACAGATACGCAGTATTTT.